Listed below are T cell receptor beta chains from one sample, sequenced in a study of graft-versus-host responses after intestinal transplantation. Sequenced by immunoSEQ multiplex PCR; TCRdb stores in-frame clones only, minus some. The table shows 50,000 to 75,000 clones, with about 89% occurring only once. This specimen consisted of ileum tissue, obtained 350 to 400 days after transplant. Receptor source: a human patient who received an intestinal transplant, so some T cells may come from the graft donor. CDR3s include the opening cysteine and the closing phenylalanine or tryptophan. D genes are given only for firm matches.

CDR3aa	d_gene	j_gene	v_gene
CASGPPGGSRGYTF	-	TRBJ1-2	TRBV7-2
CASSLRDLAFLSYEQYF	-	TRBJ2-7	TRBV11-2
CASTINADYGYTF	-	TRBJ1-2	TRBV6-5
CASQGGQAFF	-	TRBJ1-1	TRBV19
CASSWTGGENTGELFF	TRBD1	TRBJ2-2	TRBV5-1
CASSLETHLSYEQYF	-	TRBJ2-7	TRBV5-1
CASSYGTPNNEQFF	-	TRBJ2-1	TRBV6-5
CASSEIAGGFYGYTF	TRBD1	TRBJ1-2	TRBV6-4
CSSRGLAGVAFNEQFF	TRBD2	TRBJ2-1	TRBV29-1
CASSPVATDTQYF	-	TRBJ2-3	TRBV7-2
CASSIREPGNTIYF	-	TRBJ1-3	TRBV19
CSVELGTGNIQYF	-	TRBJ2-4	TRBV29-1
CASSYGLGNEQFF	-	TRBJ2-1	TRBV6-5
CASRGTNYNEQFF	TRBD2	TRBJ2-1	TRBV27
CASSSMRGYEQFF	TRBD2	TRBJ2-1	TRBV7-3
CASSYGSGSYEQYF	-	TRBJ2-7	TRBV6-5
CASSGSGGANSDTQYF	TRBD2	TRBJ2-3	TRBV9
CASSPPRVAGELFF	-	TRBJ2-2	TRBV6-1
CASSIILADTYEQYF	TRBD2	TRBJ2-7	TRBV19
CASSQKLAGAHNEQFF	TRBD2	TRBJ2-1	TRBV4-2
CASSPEGESYEQYF	-	TRBJ2-7	TRBV4-3
CASSPATGAYGNTIYF	TRBD1	TRBJ1-3	TRBV18
CASSLRWPGVDTQYF	-	TRBJ2-3	TRBV6-5
CASSQDPSVEAFF	-	TRBJ1-1	TRBV4-1
CASSLLAGGLNEQFF	TRBD2	TRBJ2-1	TRBV18
CASSAGLWADTQYF	-	TRBJ2-3	TRBV6-5
CASSQPPDRDTEAFF	-	TRBJ1-1	TRBV4-1
CASSPVLASYYNEQFF	TRBD2	TRBJ2-1	TRBV2
CASSQGEGTGNEKLFF	TRBD1	TRBJ1-4	TRBV4-2
CASSLRAGGRETQYF	TRBD2	TRBJ2-5	TRBV6-6
CASSPRHRLNTGELFF	-	TRBJ2-2	TRBV11-2
CASSRLLDLNEQFF	-	TRBJ2-1	TRBV28
CASSLEGHSTDTQYF	-	TRBJ2-3	TRBV5-6
CASSEGFLSADYNEQFF	-	TRBJ2-1	TRBV2
CASSPTPYGYTF	-	TRBJ1-2	TRBV18
CASSVDRDNEQFF	TRBD1	TRBJ2-1	TRBV18
CASSQDLGKGAPTGELFF	TRBD1	TRBJ2-2	TRBV4-2
CASSLTLGGEQFF	-	TRBJ2-1	TRBV7-3
CAISKTGSTDTQYF	TRBD1	TRBJ2-3	TRBV10-3
CASSERANQETQYF	-	TRBJ2-5	TRBV2
CASSVAGTVSYEQYF	TRBD1	TRBJ2-7	TRBV9
CASSVGVRETAEQFF	-	TRBJ2-1	TRBV9
CASSLALGSGQETQYF	-	TRBJ2-5	TRBV7-9
CASSRETGSYGYTF	-	TRBJ1-2	TRBV6-6
CASSYLGGALYEQYF	-	TRBJ2-7	TRBV6-5
CASSSLGGLLSNQPQHF	-	TRBJ1-5	TRBV28
CASSQVSGGNQPQHF	-	TRBJ1-5	TRBV4-1
CASSLRTNEQFF	-	TRBJ2-1	TRBV7-2
CASSEESRSSYEQYF	-	-	TRBV6-1
CASSYGLYNEQFF	-	TRBJ2-1	TRBV6-5
CASSQEVAGTYEQYF	TRBD2	-	TRBV4-1
CASSYSRETDQETQYF	TRBD2	TRBJ2-5	TRBV6-5
CASSLDGAFYEQYF	-	TRBJ2-7	TRBV5-5
CASSVEGGDNYGYTF	-	TRBJ1-2	TRBV9
CASSPGQGFNYGYTF	TRBD1	TRBJ1-2	TRBV6-5
CASSQRGNNEQFF	-	TRBJ2-1	TRBV13
CASSQGFRSPLHF	-	TRBJ1-6	TRBV14